The next 10 T cell receptor beta chains were all read from a single sample in a study of brain T cells in children with intractable seizures. Profiling relied on immunoSEQ multiplex PCR, and the TCRdb table lists in-frame clones only, not all of them. The sample consists of 110,000 or so clones, 90% to 95% of them appearing once. The input for sequencing was peripheral blood, taken at surgery. These receptors all stem from a boy under two years old with hemimegalencephaly and intractable seizures.

This chain connects TRBV29-1 to TRBJ2-7; D may be TRBD2 (5 bases). Trimming removed 4 bases from V and 3 bases from J, with 13 bases in between. The germline V gene encodes CDR1 SQVTM and CDR2 ANQGSEA. The CDR3 length is 13 residues. The chain's CDR3 is CSVAREINYEQYF. Written as DNA, the CDR3 is TGCAGCGTTGCTCGGGAAATTAACTACGAGCAGTACTTC.

The chain employs TRBV11-3 and TRBJ2-3; 10 bases agree with TRBD1. The CDR3 runs 15 residues. From germline, CDR1 is SGHNT and CDR2 YENEEA. Germline trimming cut 5 bases from V and 4 bases from J; bases unmatched to any gene: 6. CDR3: CASSPRTGGADTQYF. The CDR3 DNA follows: TGTGCCAGCAGCCCCCGGACAGGGGGTGCAGATACGCAGTATTTT.

The chain uses TRBV6-1 and TRBJ1-5; 8 bases align to TRBD1. The CDR3 is 20 residues long. Germline V CDR1 and CDR2: MNHNS, SASEGT. V lost 0 bases to trimming and J lost 1 base; unmatched junction nucleotides: 14. CDR3 amino acids: CASSEAKSDRGKGSNQPQHF. In DNA, the CDR3 is TGTGCCAGCAGTGAAGCGAAAAGTGACAGGGGAAAGGGAAGCAATCAGCCCCAGCATTTT.

About this clone itself: The same CDR3 can be traced to other DNA sequences in this sample. The genes are TRBV29-1 and TRBJ1-5; unclear D gene. The germline V and J ends were trimmed by 4 bases and 4 bases, with 8 bases remaining between them. This CDR3 spans 12 amino acids. The germline CDR1 and CDR2 sequences are SQVTM and ANQGSEA. The CDR3 here is CSVGGGNQPQHF. The DNA of the CDR3 is TGCAGCGTTGGGGGAGGAAATCAGCCCCAGCATTTT.

This chain connects TRBV18 to TRBJ2-7, with 7 nucleotides matching TRBD1. Germline V CDR1 and CDR2: KGHSH, LQKENI. The V and J ends lost 3 bases and 3 bases, in that order; junction bases with no gene match: 8. The CDR3 consists of 15 residues. CDR3 nucleotide sequence: TGTGCCAGCTCACCCAAGGACAGGCTACGCTACGAGCAGTACTTC. It yields the protein CASSPKDRLRYEQYF.

This chain joins TRBV24-1 and TRBJ2-7; D may be TRBD1 (7 bases). Germline V CDR1 and CDR2: KGHDR, SFDVKD. This CDR3 comprises 15 residues. V was shortened by 2 bases and J by 4 bases, with 14 bases between the two germline ends. For the CDR3, the DNA is TGTGCCACCAGTGATTCCGCAGGGGGGTATTACGAGCAGTACTTC. It translates to CATSDSAGGYYEQYF.

The sample holds a few counts of this clone. The rearrangement links TRBV12-2 to TRBJ1-5. TRBV12-2 is tagged as a pseudogene. The CDR3 runs 16 residues. CDR3 sequence: CASRLAREVSNQPQHF. The DNA for the CDR3 is TGTGCAAGTCGCTTAGCCCGGGAGGTCAGTAATCAGCCCCAGCATTTT.

This sequence joins TRBV19 and TRBJ1-1; tentative D call: TRBD1 (5 bases). This CDR3 contains 12 residues. The germline gives CDR1 LNHDA, CDR2 SQIVND (reference sequence). V shed 4 bases and J shed 5 bases, with 8 bases lying between them. In DNA, the CDR3 is TGTGCCAGTAGTAGGCGGGGGACTGAAGCTTTCTTT. Translated: CASSRRGTEAFF. Using reference TRBV19 and TRBJ1-1 for the parts outside the CDR3, the full variable domain is DGGITQSPKYLFRKEGQNVTLSCEQNLNHDAMYWYRQDPGQGLRLIYYSQIVNDFQKGDIAEGYSVSREKKESFPLTVTSAQKNPTAFYLCASSRRGTEAFFGQGTRLTVV.

This clone has a single count. This sequence joins TRBV28 and TRBJ2-3, with D possibly called TRBD1 or TRBD2 (6 bases each). The CDR3 runs 13 residues. V lost 6 bases, J lost 3 bases, and 10 bases lay in between. The germline gives CDR1 MDHEN, CDR2 SYDVKM. Here the CDR3 DNA reads TGTGCCAGCAGCCCGGGGGCGACAGATACGCAGTATTTT. Protein sequence: CASSPGATDTQYF.

This chain uses TRBV5-1 with TRBJ2-7; D gene unclear. Between the trimmed V and J ends, which lost 0 bases and 3 bases, there was a span of 4 bases. Germline loops: CDR1 SGHRS, CDR2 YFSETQ. The CDR3 sequence is 12 residues long. The CDR3 DNA sequence: TGCGCCAGCAGCTTGGACTACTACGAGCAGTACTTC. Amino acids: CASSLDYYEQYF.